This is a list of T cell receptor beta chains from one sample in a study of human T cells and chemical hapten exposure. TCRdb ran MiXCR on the RACE reads and lists one entry per CDR3 protein. This table holds under 450,000 distinct CDR3 sequences, more than 4.5% found once. The sequencing here drew on whole blood, taken in connection with sensitization to the hapten diphenylcyclopropenone (DPC). These receptors were obtained from a woman in her forties or fifties with alopecia areata. Some clones in this sample may be carry-over from other donors' samples. Both conserved end residues are part of each CDR3. The D gene is left open where the match is weak. The size field is filled for only some rows; it gives once, few, many or a size class.

V	D	size	J	CDR3	DNA
TRBV2	TRBD1	many	TRBJ1-5	CASKWDRSSNQPQHF	TGTGCCAGCAAGTGGGACAGATCAAGCAATCAGCCCCAGCATTTT
TRBV6-5	TRBD1	few	TRBJ1-1	CASSWTGSSLEAFF	TGTGCCAGCAGTTGGACAGGGAGTTCCCTTGAAGCTTTCTTT
TRBV4-2	TRBD2	many	TRBJ2-7	CASSQVAGGVSYEQYF	TGTGCCAGCAGCCAAGTCGCCGGGGGGGTCTCCTACGAGCAGTACTTC
TRBV4-1	NA	few	TRBJ2-1	CASSQVGGPSDEQFF	TGCGCCAGCAGCCAAGTGGGGGGGCCGAGCGATGAGCAGTTCTTC
TRBV6-1	TRBD1	NA	TRBJ2-2	CASRPTSLRQVIRGRTGELFF	TGTGCCAGCAGACCGACGTCCCTGAGACAGGTTATCAGGGGGCGCACCGGGGAGCTGTTTTTT
TRBV12-3/TRBV12-4	TRBD1	many	TRBJ1-4	CASSRGQGVSNEKLFF	TGTGCCAGCAGTCGGGGACAGGGGGTCTCAAATGAAAAACTGTTTTTT
TRBV29-1	NA	many	TRBJ2-1	CSVEDLHNEQFF	TGCAGCGTTGAAGATCTTCACAATGAGCAGTTCTTC
TRBV12-3/TRBV12-4	NA	few	TRBJ1-5	CASRGDLSNQPQHF	TGTGCCAGCAGGGGAGACCTTAGCAATCAGCCCCAGCATTTT
TRBV28	TRBD2	many	TRBJ2-5	CASRVGTTETQYF	TGTGCCAGCAGGGTCGGGACTACAGAGACCCAGTACTTC
TRBV6-1	TRBD1	many	TRBJ1-5	CASSAAPGGLQPQHF	TGTGCCAGCAGTGCGGCCCCAGGGGGCCTTCAGCCCCAGCATTTT
TRBV29-1	NA	few	TRBJ1-2	CSVDGENYGYTF	TGCAGCGTTGATGGGGAGAACTATGGCTACACCTTC
TRBV7-8	TRBD2	many	TRBJ2-3	CASTMVMAGGHTDTQYF	TGTGCCAGCACAATGGTTATGGCGGGGGGACACACAGATACGCAGTATTTT
TRBV5-1	NA	NA	TRBJ1-2	CASSSATSVGGHTF	TGCGCCAGCAGCTCTGCAACCTCGGTTGGGGGCCACACCTTC
TRBV7-9	NA	few	TRBJ2-7	CASSGTRTAVYEQYF	TGTGCCAGCAGCGGGACCAGGACAGCGGTCTACGAGCAGTACTTC
TRBV6-2/TRBV6-3	TRBD1	many	TRBJ2-5	CASSSHRGGGETQYF	TGTGCCAGCAGTTCCCACAGGGGTGGAGGCGAGACCCAGTACTTC
TRBV24-1	NA	few	TRBJ2-3	CATSDPLTDTQYF	TGTGCCACCAGTGACCCTCTTACAGATACGCAGTATTTT
TRBV7-8	TRBD2	NA	TRBJ2-1	CASSFGASGRIGEQFF	TGTGCCAGCAGCTTCGGGGCTAGCGGGAGGATCGGTGAGCAGTTCTTC
TRBV28	NA	few	TRBJ2-4	CASSYRGFGKNIQYF	TGTGCCAGCAGTTATCGGGGATTTGGCAAAAACATTCAGTACTTC
TRBV6-5	TRBD1	few	TRBJ1-4	CATNGDRSNEKLFF	TGTGCCACCAACGGGGACAGATCCAATGAAAAACTGTTTTTT
TRBV10-3	TRBD1	NA	TRBJ1-5	CAISGGQASNQPQHF	TGTGCCATCAGTGGTGGACAGGCGAGCAATCAGCCCCAGCATTTT
TRBV9	TRBD2	many	TRBJ2-1	CASGGSSGRTFF	TGTGCCAGCGGAGGGAGTAGCGGGAGGACGTTCTTC
TRBV6-5	TRBD1	few	TRBJ2-1	CASSYSRTGGQNEQFF	TGTGCCAGCAGTTACTCGCGGACAGGGGGGCAGAATGAGCAGTTCTTC